This T cell receptor (beta chain) was profiled in a study of blood T cell repertoires in COVID-19. Looking at the study overall: From the United States, Italy and Spain came samples of acute and convalescent COVID-19. PBMCs, B-cell-depleted T cells, or T cells provided the cDNA or gDNA that made up the material.

The trim removed 4 bases at V and 7 bases at J, leaving 8 bases unmatched. Per the germline V gene, CDR1 is SNHLY and CDR2 is FYNNEI. The CDR3 has 15 amino acids. Per the authors' pipeline: Estimates of nucleated cell counts were drawn from the amplification of reference gene primers. Repertoires were generated with immunoSEQ multiplex PCR, while TCRdb's copy carries only in-frame clones and drops some. That table supplies the V and J calls and clone size; D and trimming were determined from the DNA. In the table there are about 180,000 clones, 82% of which are singletons. Sequencing was performed on peripheral blood. The sequence came from a woman between 65 and 79 years old with acute or convalescent COVID-19. The chain combines TRBV2 with TRBJ2-2, with TRBD2 identical over 8 bases. The CDR3 region has the DNA TGTGCCAGCAGTGTAGGTAGCGGGGATATCGGGGAGCTGTTTTTT. Residues: CASSVGSGDIGELFF. The full variable domain, with the rest looked up from reference TRBV2 and TRBJ2-2, is EPEVTQTPSHQVTQMGQEVILRCVPISNHLYFYWYRQILGQKVEFLVSFYNNEISEKSEIFDDQFSVERPDGSNFTLKIRSTKLEDSAMYFCASSVGSGDIGELFFGEGSRLTVL.